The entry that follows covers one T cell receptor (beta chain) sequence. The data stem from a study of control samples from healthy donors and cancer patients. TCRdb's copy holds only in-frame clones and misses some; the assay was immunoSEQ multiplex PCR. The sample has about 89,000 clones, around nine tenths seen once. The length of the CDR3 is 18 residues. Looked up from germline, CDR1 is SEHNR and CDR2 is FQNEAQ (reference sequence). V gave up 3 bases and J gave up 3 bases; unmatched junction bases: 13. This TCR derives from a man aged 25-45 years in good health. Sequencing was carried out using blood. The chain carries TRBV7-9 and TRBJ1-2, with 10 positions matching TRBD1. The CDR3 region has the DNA TGTGCCAGCAGCTTTGAGGACCCAGACAGGGGGCCATACTATGGCTACACCTTC. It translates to CASSFEDPDRGPYYGYTF. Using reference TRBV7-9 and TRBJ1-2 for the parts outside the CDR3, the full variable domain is DTGVSQNPRHKITKRGQNVTFRCDPISEHNRLYWYRQTLGQGPEFLTYFQNEAQLEKSRLLSDRFSAERPKGSFSTLEIQRTEQGDSAMYLCASSFEDPDRGPYYGYTFGSGTRLTVV.